Presented here are 9 T cell receptor beta chains from one specimen sequenced in a study of blood T cell repertoires in COVID-19. Generated by immunoSEQ multiplex PCR, the TCRdb table keeps only in-frame clones and is missing some. The repertoire includes 57,000 or so clones, roughly 80% of them detected once, and about 20% sits in the top ten. Sequencing was done on a sample of peripheral blood. Every receptor here comes from a man in his sixties with acute or convalescent COVID-19.

The genes are TRBV30 and TRBJ1-6; tentatively, D is TRBD1 (6 bases). V lost 6 bases and J lost 6, with 12 bases in between. CDR1 GTSNPN and CDR2 SVGIG come from the germline V gene (reference sequence). The CDR3 runs 13 residues. CDR3 DNA sequence: TGTGCCTGTAGACAGGAGATTAATTCACCCCTCCACTTT. Protein sequence: CACRQEINSPLHF.

J is TRBJ2-3 and V is TRBV10-3, with D possibly matching TRBD1 (6 bases). Germline V gives CDR1 ENHRY, CDR2 SYGVKD. The CDR3 sequence is 15 residues long. V shed 6 bases and J shed 0 bases, with 13 bases lying between them. CDR3 DNA: TGTGCCATCAGGGGGGACAAACCTAGCACAGATACGCAGTATTTT. It translates to CAIRGDKPSTDTQYF.

In this sample, this clone turned up a few times. The chain is built from TRBV7-6 and TRBJ2-7, with 7 nucleotides matching TRBD1. Trimming at V came to 2 bases and at J to 3 bases, leaving 10 bases not matched to a gene. The CDR3 runs 16 residues. CDR1 is SGHVS and CDR2 is FNYEAQ in the germline V gene. CDR3 amino acids: CASSLLPLGQVYEQYF. CDR3 bases: TGTGCCAGCAGCTTACTCCCTTTAGGACAGGTCTACGAGCAGTACTTC.

The V gene is TRBV5-6, the J gene TRBJ2-7; tentatively, D is TRBD1 (6 bases). Germline lookup yields CDR1 SGHDT and CDR2 YYEEEE. V gave up 4 bases and J gave up 4 bases, with 18 bases separating them. The CDR3 consists of 15 residues. The CDR3: CASSQSRRDKYEQYF. The CDR3 DNA reads as TGTGCCAGCAGCCAAAGTCGCCGGGACAAATACGAGCAGTACTTC.

This clone was seen a few times. J is TRBJ1-2 and V is TRBV9, with a possible D match to TRBD1 (6 bases). Germline assignment: CDR1 SGDLS and CDR2 YYNGEE. The germline V and J ends were trimmed by 0 bases and 7 bases, with 10 bases remaining between them. This CDR3 is 13 amino acids long. The CDR3 loop reads CASSVVGGGGYTF. DNA of the CDR3: TGTGCCAGCAGCGTAGTAGGGGGTGGTGGCTACACCTTC. Complete variable domain (other parts from reference TRBV9 and TRBJ1-2): DSGVTQTPKHLITATGQRVTLRCSPRSGDLSVYWYQQSLDQGLQFLIQYYNGEERAKGNILERFSAQQFPDLHSELNLSSLELGDSALYFCASSVVGGGGYTFGSGTRLTVV.

V usage is TRBV5-5 and J usage is TRBJ1-1; the D gene is possibly TRBD1 (6 bases). This CDR3 comprises 13 residues. Germline lookup yields CDR1 SGHKS and CDR2 YYEKEE (reference sequence). The V gene lost 4 bases and the J gene lost 1 base, with 8 bases spanning the gap. CDR3 sequence: CASSGTPNTEAFF. The DNA of the CDR3 is TGTGCCAGCAGCGGGACACCGAACACTGAAGCTTTCTTT.

The chain joins TRBV11-2 to TRBJ2-7; D is perhaps TRBD2 (6 bases). The CDR3 extends over 14 amino acids. The V end lost 5 bases, the J end lost 2 bases, and 13 bases lay between the germline ends. Germline assignment: CDR1 SGHAT and CDR2 FQNNGV. Written as DNA, the CDR3 is TGTGCCAGCAGCCCAAACGGGGGAGCCTACGAGCAGTACTTC. As protein: CASSPNGGAYEQYF.

This chain uses TRBV27 with TRBJ2-1; TRBD1 might be the D (7 bases). This CDR3 spans 15 amino acids. CDR1 MNHEY and CDR2 SMNVEV come from the germline V gene (reference sequence). V was clipped by 5 bases and J by 9 bases, with 20 bases between them. The CDR3 is CASSAGQAGRFEQFF. Here the CDR3 DNA reads TGTGCCAGCAGTGCCGGACAGGCGGGGAGGTTTGAGCAGTTCTTC.

CDR3 residues: CASSLGSLGLETQYF. The CDR3 DNA sequence: TGTGCCAGCAGCTTAGGCTCCCTAGGTTTGGAGACCCAGTACTTC. The chain couples TRBV13 to TRBJ2-5, with D hard to call. V was shortened by 0 bases and J by 5 bases, with 13 bases between the two germline ends. This CDR3 has 15 amino acids. Germline-derived CDR1 and CDR2 are PRHDT and FYEKMQ (reference sequence).